A selection of T cell receptor beta chains follows, all from one sample in a study of T cells after yellow fever vaccination. TCRdb reanalysed the 5' RACE reads using MiXCR and keeps one entry per CDR3 protein. Of 50,000 or so distinct CDR3 sequences listed, approximately 6.9% were seen once; the top ten hold around 44%. Here the sequenced sample was CD8+ T cells sorted from PBMCs, taken on the day of the first yellow fever vaccination. These receptors all stem from a man between 18 and 29 years old who received the YFV17D yellow fever vaccine. Each CDR3 is given with its conserved first and last residue. The D gene is left open where the match is weak. For some rows the clone size is stated as once, few or many, or as a class when expanded; others skip it.

j_gene | abundance | v_gene | d_gene | CDR3nt | CDR3aa
TRBJ2-3 | few | TRBV10-3 | TRBD2 | TGTGCCATCAACAAGCGGGGGGAAGAAGATACGCAGTATTTT | CAINKRGEEDTQYF
TRBJ1-4 | - | TRBV27 | TRBD1 | TGTGCCAGCACTAGGACAGGGGCCCATGAAAAACTGTTTTTT | CASTRTGAHEKLFF
TRBJ1-1 | - | TRBV14 | TRBD1 | TGTGCCAGCAGCCAAGCGACTTTTCCAATGACAGGGGGCATGAACACTGAAGCTTTCTTT | CASSQATFPMTGGMNTEAFF
TRBJ1-6 | many | TRBV4-1 | - | TGCGCCAGCAGCCAAGCGCTTCTCGGGACCTTCAATTACTATAATTCACCCCTCCACTTT | CASSQALLGTFNYYNSPLHF
TRBJ2-7 | few | TRBV7-8 | - | TGTGCCAGCAGCCCGGGGACGGTGGGGTACGAGCAGTACTTC | CASSPGTVGYEQYF
TRBJ2-5 | many | TRBV13 | - | TGTGCCAGCAGCTTATTGGGCAAAGAGACCCAGTACTTC | CASSLLGKETQYF
TRBJ2-4 | - | TRBV7-9 | - | TGTGCCAGCAGCCCCCAGGGGGGAGTAGCCAAAAACATTCAGTACTTC | CASSPQGGVAKNIQYF
TRBJ2-3 | few | TRBV20-1 | - | TGCAGTGCTCCGGGGAGGATTTCGGCAGATACGCAGTATTTT | CSAPGRISADTQYF
TRBJ2-3 | - | TRBV7-2 | TRBD1 | TGTGCCAGCAGGGACGGGACAGGGGGGGATACGCAGTATTTT | CASRDGTGGDTQYF
TRBJ2-5 | many | TRBV6-6 | - | TGTGCCAGCACGGGTCGTGGGGAGGAGACCCAGTACTTC | CASTGRGEETQYF
TRBJ2-2 | few | TRBV4-2 | TRBD2 | TGTGCCAGCAGCCAAGGTAGCGGGGAAACCGGGGAGCTGTTTTTT | CASSQGSGETGELFF
TRBJ1-1 | medium-sized | TRBV4-1 | - | TGCGCCAGCAGCCAAGGGGGGTGGGCGAACACTGAAGCTTTCTTT | CASSQGGWANTEAFF
TRBJ2-7 | many | TRBV19 | - | TGTGCCAGTAGTATCGGGTACAGGTACGAGCAGTACTTC | CASSIGYRYEQYF
TRBJ2-5 | - | TRBV6-5 | TRBD2 | TGTGCCAGCAGTTACTCCCGGCTAGCGGGGCCACAAGAGACCCAGTACTTC | CASSYSRLAGPQETQYF
TRBJ2-5 | many | TRBV6-1 | - | TGTGCCAGCAGTCAATCCTGGGGTCCGGAGACCCAGTACTTC | CASSQSWGPETQYF
TRBJ2-5 | few | TRBV5-1 | TRBD2 | TGCGCCAGCAGCTTGGGTGCTTCGGGGGGGTTCCAAGAGACCCAGTACTTC | CASSLGASGGFQETQYF
TRBJ2-2 | many | TRBV27 | TRBD2 | TGTGCCAGCAGTTTATCGGGGAGGGTAACGAACACCGGGGAGCTGTTTTTT | CASSLSGRVTNTGELFF
TRBJ2-2 | many | TRBV4-1 | TRBD1 | TGCGCCAGCAGCCATTGGGACAGGAACACCGGGGAGCTGTTTTTT | CASSHWDRNTGELFF
TRBJ2-5 | few | TRBV27 | TRBD1 | TGTGCCAGCAGTCCCGCGGGACAGGGGGGAGAGACCCAGTACTTC | CASSPAGQGGETQYF
TRBJ2-1 | many | TRBV7-3 | TRBD1 | TGTGCCAGCAGCTTAAAAAGAGGGGTTTCGGACAGGGTTTTTCAGGATGAGCAGTTCTTC | CASSLKRGVSDRVFQDEQFF
TRBJ1-3 | many | TRBV12-3/TRBV12-4 | - | TGTGCCAGCAGCGACTTTATCATATATTTT | CASSDFIIYF
TRBJ2-3 | - | TRBV5-8 | TRBD1 | TGTGCCAGCAGCTCCGGACAGGCTGCAGATACGCAGTATTTT | CASSSGQAADTQYF
TRBJ2-7 | - | TRBV12-3/TRBV12-4 | - | TGTGCCAGCAGTTCTGGAGGGTACTACGAGCAGTACTTC | CASSSGGYYEQYF
TRBJ2-1 | many | TRBV29-1 | TRBD2 | TGCAGCGTTGAACTAGCGGGGAGGAACAATGAGCAGTTCTTC | CSVELAGRNNEQFF
TRBJ1-6 | many | TRBV25-1 | - | TGTGCCAGCAGTGAGGGCGGACATTCACCCCTCCACTTT | CASSEGGHSPLHF
TRBJ2-1 | many | TRBV4-1 | TRBD2 | TGCGCCAGCAGCCACACTAGCGGGGGGTCGAGGGGGCAGTTCTTC | CASSHTSGGSRGQFF
TRBJ1-1 | many | TRBV7-3 | - | TGTGCCAGCAGCCACAGTGGCGGCCTTAACACTGAAGCTTTCTTT | CASSHSGGLNTEAFF
TRBJ2-5 | many | TRBV12-3/TRBV12-4 | TRBD2 | TGTGCCAGCAGTTTGGGACTAGCGGGGGAGACCCAGTACTTC | CASSLGLAGETQYF
TRBJ2-1 | many | TRBV5-1 | TRBD2 | TGCGCCAGCAGCTTGAGCGGGGAGGGAAACAATGAGCAGTTCTTC | CASSLSGEGNNEQFF
TRBJ2-7 | few | TRBV7-6 | TRBD1 | TGTGCCAGCAGCCCGCAGACAGGGGGAGCCTCCTACGAGCAGTACTTC | CASSPQTGGASYEQYF
TRBJ1-6 | few | TRBV30 | - | TGTGCCTGGAGTGTACGGGAGGTTTCACCCCTCCACTTT | CAWSVREVSPLHF
TRBJ2-3 | many | TRBV11-2 | - | TGTGCCAGCAGCTTAGGGACAGGCACAGATACGCAGTATTTT | CASSLGTGTDTQYF
TRBJ2-3 | medium-sized | TRBV6-4 | - | TGTGCCAGCAGTGAAAGAGGGAGCACAGATACGCAGTATTTT | CASSERGSTDTQYF
TRBJ2-3 | many | TRBV10-3 | - | TGTGCCATCAGCCTGGGGGGGCTTCGAGCGGGGAGGGCGGATACGCAGTATTTT | CAISLGGLRAGRADTQYF
TRBJ1-2 | many | TRBV20-1 | TRBD1 | TGCAGTGCCAGAGGGACAGCCAACTATGGCTACACCTTC | CSARGTANYGYTF
TRBJ2-3 | many | TRBV4-2 | TRBD2 | TGTGCCAGCAGCCAAGCACTAGCGGGGGCCACAGATACGCAGTATTTT | CASSQALAGATDTQYF
TRBJ2-2 | few | TRBV4-3 | - | TGCGCCAGCAGCCAAGATCAGGTCGGGGAGCTGTTTTTT | CASSQDQVGELFF
TRBJ2-1 | - | TRBV5-5 | TRBD2 | TGTGCCAGCAGCCCCCGGGGAGGGGCCACCACCTACAATGAGCAGTTCTTC | CASSPRGGATTYNEQFF
TRBJ1-1 | - | TRBV2 | - | TGTGCCAGCGGGCCCCGCGACACTGAAGCTTTCTTT | CASGPRDTEAFF
TRBJ2-3 | few | TRBV4-2 | - | TGTGCCAGCAGCCAAGACCTTTTACCCGAGTTCCGCACAGATACGCAGTATTTT | CASSQDLLPEFRTDTQYF